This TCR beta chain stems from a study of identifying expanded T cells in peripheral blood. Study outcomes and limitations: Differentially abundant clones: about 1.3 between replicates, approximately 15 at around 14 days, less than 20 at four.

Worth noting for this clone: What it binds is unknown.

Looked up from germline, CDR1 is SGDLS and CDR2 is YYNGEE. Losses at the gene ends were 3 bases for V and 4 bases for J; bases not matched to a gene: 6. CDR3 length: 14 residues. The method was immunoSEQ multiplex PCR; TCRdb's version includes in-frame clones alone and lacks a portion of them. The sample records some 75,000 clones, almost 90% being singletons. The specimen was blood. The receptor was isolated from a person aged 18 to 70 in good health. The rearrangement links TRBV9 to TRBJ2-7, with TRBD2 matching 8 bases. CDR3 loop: CASSESGSAYEQYF. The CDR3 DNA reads TGTGCCAGCAGCGAAAGCGGGAGCGCGTACGAGCAGTACTTC.